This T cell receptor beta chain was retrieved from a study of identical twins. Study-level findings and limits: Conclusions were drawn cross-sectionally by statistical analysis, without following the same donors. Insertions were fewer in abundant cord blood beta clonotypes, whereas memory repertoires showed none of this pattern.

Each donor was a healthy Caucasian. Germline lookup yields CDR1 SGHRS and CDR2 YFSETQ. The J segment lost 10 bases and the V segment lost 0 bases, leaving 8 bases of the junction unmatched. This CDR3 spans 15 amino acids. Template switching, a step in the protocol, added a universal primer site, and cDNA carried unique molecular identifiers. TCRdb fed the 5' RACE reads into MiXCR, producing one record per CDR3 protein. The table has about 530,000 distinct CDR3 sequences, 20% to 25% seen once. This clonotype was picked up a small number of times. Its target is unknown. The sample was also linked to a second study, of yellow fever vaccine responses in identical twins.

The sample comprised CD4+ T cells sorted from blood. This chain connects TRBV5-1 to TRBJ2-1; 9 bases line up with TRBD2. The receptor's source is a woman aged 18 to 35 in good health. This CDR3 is CASSLESGLAYEQFF. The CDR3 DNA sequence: TGCGCCAGCAGCTTGGAGTCTGGACTAGCGTACGAGCAGTTCTTC.